The clone carrying this T cell receptor beta chain was counted between two and nine times. This sample is drawn from a study of sequential checkpoint blockade in melanoma. Study at large: Arm A got nivolumab then ipilimumab; arm B the reverse, 1:1. Each arm's sequence ended with maintenance nivolumab.

Specified treatment: randomized to nivolumab then ipilimumab (arm A) or the reverse (arm B). The method was immunoSEQ multiplex PCR; TCRdb's version includes in-frame clones alone and lacks a portion of them. The sample gives thousands of clones, around 24% of which show up once; around 9.8% is in the top ten. The germline V and J ends were trimmed by 6 bases and 1 base, with 9 bases remaining between them. The CDR3 spans 13 residues. CDR1 is MNHEY and CDR2 is SMNVEV in the germline V gene (reference sequence). The TCR comes from a human donor with melanoma. V and J are TRBV27 and TRBJ1-1; no clear D. The sample in question was tumor tissue (inferred from file names), obtained from a patient given nivolumab and ipilimumab in sequence. CDR3 sequence: CASSLGRNTEAFF. In DNA form, the CDR3 reads TGTGCCAGCAGCCTAGGACGGAACACTGAAGCTTTCTTT.